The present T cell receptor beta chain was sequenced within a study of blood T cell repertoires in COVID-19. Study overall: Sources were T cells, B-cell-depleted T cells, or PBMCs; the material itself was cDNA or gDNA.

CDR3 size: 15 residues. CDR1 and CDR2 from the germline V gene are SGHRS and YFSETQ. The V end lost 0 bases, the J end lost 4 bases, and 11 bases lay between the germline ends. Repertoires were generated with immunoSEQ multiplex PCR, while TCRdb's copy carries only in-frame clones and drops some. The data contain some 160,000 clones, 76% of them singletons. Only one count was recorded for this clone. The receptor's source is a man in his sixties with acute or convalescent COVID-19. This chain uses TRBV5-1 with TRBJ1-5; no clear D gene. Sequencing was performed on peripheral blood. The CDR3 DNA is TGCGCCAGCAGCTTGGCAGGCGTCTCAAATCAGCCCCAGCATTTT. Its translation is CASSLAGVSNQPQHF.